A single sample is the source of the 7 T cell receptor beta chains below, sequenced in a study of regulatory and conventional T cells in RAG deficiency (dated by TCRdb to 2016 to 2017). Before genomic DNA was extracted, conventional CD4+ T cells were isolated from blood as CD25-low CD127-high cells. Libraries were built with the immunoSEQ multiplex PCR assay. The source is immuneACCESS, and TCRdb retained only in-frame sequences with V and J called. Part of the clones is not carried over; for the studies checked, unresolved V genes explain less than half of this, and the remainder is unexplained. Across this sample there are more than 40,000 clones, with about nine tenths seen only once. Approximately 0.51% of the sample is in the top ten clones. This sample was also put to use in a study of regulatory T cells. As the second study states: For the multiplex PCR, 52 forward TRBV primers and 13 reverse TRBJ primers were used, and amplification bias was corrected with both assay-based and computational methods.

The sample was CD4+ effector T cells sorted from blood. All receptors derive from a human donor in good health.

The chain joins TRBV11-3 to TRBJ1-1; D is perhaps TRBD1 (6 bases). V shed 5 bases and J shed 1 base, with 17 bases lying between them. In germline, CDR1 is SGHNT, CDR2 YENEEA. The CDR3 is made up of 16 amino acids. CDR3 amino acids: CASSPIPLQGNTEAFF. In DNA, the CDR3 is TGTGCCAGCAGCCCCATCCCCCTACAGGGGAACACTGAAGCTTTCTTT. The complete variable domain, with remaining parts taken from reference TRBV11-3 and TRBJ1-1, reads EAGVVQSPRYKIIEKKQPVAFWCNPISGHNTLYWYLQNLGQGPELLIRYENEEAVDDSQLPKDRFSAERLKGVDSTLKIQPAELGDSAVYLCASSPIPLQGNTEAFFGQGTRLTVV.

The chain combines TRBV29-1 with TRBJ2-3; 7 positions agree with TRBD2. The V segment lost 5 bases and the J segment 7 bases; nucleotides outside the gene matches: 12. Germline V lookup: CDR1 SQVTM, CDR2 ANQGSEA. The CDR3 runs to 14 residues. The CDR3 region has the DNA TGCAGCGTTACCACCCGACTAGCCGCCAATACGCAGTATTTT. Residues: CSVTTRLAANTQYF.

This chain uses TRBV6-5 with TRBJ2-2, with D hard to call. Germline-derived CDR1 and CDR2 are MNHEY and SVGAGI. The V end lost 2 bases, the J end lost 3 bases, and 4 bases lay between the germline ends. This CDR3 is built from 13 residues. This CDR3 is CASSYLDTGELFF. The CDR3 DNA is TGTGCCAGCAGTTACCTAGACACCGGGGAGCTGTTTTTT.

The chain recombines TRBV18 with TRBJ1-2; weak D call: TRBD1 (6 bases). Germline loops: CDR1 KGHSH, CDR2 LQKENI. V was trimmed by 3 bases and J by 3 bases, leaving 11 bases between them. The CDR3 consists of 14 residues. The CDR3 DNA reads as TGTGCCAGCTCACCGGGGGACATCTACTATGGCTACACCTTC. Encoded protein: CASSPGDIYYGYTF.

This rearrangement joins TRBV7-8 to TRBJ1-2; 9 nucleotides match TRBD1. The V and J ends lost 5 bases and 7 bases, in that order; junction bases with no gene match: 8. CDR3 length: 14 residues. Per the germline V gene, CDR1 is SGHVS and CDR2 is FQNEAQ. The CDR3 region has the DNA TGTGCCAGCAGCCCGGACAGGGGACGTCGTGGCTACACCTTC. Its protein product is CASSPDRGRRGYTF.

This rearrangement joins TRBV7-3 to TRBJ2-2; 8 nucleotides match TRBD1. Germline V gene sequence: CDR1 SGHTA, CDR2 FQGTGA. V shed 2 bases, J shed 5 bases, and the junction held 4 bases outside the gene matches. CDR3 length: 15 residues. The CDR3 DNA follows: TGTGCCAGCAGCTTAGGGGACAGGAGGACCGGGGAGCTGTTTTTT. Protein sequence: CASSLGDRRTGELFF.

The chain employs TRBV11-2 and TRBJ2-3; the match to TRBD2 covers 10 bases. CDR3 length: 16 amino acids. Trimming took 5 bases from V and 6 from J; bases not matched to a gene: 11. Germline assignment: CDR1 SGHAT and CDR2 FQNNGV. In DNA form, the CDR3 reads TGTGCCAGCAGCCGGGAGCCTAGCGGGGGAGGGGATACGCAGTATTTT. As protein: CASSREPSGGGDTQYF.